A selection of T cell receptor beta chains follows, all from one sample in a study of tumour-infiltrating T cells in Burkitt lymphoma. The table came from immunoSEQ multiplex PCR; TCRdb's copy has only in-frame clones and leaves some out. In the table there are 13,000 to 15,000 clones, around 75% of which are singletons. Material: tumor tissue. The receptors here all came from a human donor with diffuse large B-cell lymphoma. Each CDR3 is given with its conserved first and last residue. D genes are given only for firm matches. Size is stated for part of the rows, as once, few or many counts, or as a class when the clone is expanded.

j_call: TRBJ2-1; v_call: TRBV5-1; clone_size: once; d_call: TRBD2; cdr3_nt: TGCGCCAGCAGTCAGCATCTAGCGGGAGGGCTAAGTGAGCAGTTCTTC; cdr3_aa: CASSQHLAGGLSEQFF
j_call: TRBJ2-7; v_call: TRBV9; clone_size: once; d_call: TRBD1; cdr3_nt: TGTGCCAGCAGCGCAAGACAGGGCCTCTACGAGCAGTACTTC; cdr3_aa: CASSARQGLYEQYF
j_call: TRBJ2-1; v_call: TRBV14; clone_size: -; d_call: -; cdr3_nt: TGTGCCAGCAGCCAAGATGCGATGGCGTGGCAGTTCTTC; cdr3_aa: CASSQDAMAWQFF
j_call: TRBJ1-1; v_call: TRBV10-3; clone_size: -; d_call: -; cdr3_nt: TGTGCCATCAGTGGGGCAAACATGAACACTGAAGCTTTCTTT; cdr3_aa: CAISGANMNTEAFF
j_call: TRBJ1-2; v_call: TRBV5-6; clone_size: few; d_call: -; cdr3_nt: TGTGCCAGCAGCGGACACCGGGACATCAACGGCTACACCTTC; cdr3_aa: CASSGHRDINGYTF
j_call: TRBJ1-4; v_call: TRBV6-1; clone_size: -; d_call: TRBD1; cdr3_nt: TGTGCCAGCAGTCCCCGGGACAGGGGGAATGAAAAACTGTTTTTT; cdr3_aa: CASSPRDRGNEKLFF
j_call: TRBJ2-1; v_call: TRBV6-6; clone_size: -; d_call: -; cdr3_nt: TGTGCCAGCGGGCCCGTAAGAGATGAGCAGTTCTTC; cdr3_aa: CASGPVRDEQFF
j_call: TRBJ1-3; v_call: TRBV30; clone_size: -; d_call: -; cdr3_nt: TGTGCCTGGAGTGTACGAGAGGGCAACACCATATATTTT; cdr3_aa: CAWSVREGNTIYF
j_call: TRBJ2-2; v_call: TRBV2; clone_size: medium-sized; d_call: -; cdr3_nt: TGTGCCAGCAGTGAAAAAGGGGCCGGGGAGCTGTTTTTT; cdr3_aa: CASSEKGAGELFF
j_call: TRBJ1-1; v_call: TRBV7-2; clone_size: -; d_call: -; cdr3_nt: TGTGCCAGCAGCCGGCAGAGGGGCCGCCTTCACACTGAAGCTTTCTTT; cdr3_aa: CASSRQRGRLHTEAFF
j_call: TRBJ1-2; v_call: TRBV9; clone_size: few; d_call: TRBD1; cdr3_nt: TGTGCCAGCAGCGTAGAGGACAGGGGGAAGTATGGCTACACCTTC; cdr3_aa: CASSVEDRGKYGYTF
j_call: TRBJ1-1; v_call: TRBV11-2; clone_size: -; d_call: -; cdr3_nt: TGTGCCAGCAGCGCGTACACTGAAGCTTTCTTT; cdr3_aa: CASSAYTEAFF
j_call: TRBJ2-1; v_call: TRBV14; clone_size: -; d_call: TRBD2; cdr3_nt: TGTGCCAGCAGCCTCTTCAGCGGGGATTACAATGAGCAGTTCTTC; cdr3_aa: CASSLFSGDYNEQFF
j_call: TRBJ1-2; v_call: TRBV19; clone_size: few; d_call: -; cdr3_nt: TGTGCCAGTAGCCTCAACGACAGGAGTACTTATGGCTACACCTTC; cdr3_aa: CASSLNDRSTYGYTF
j_call: TRBJ2-5; v_call: TRBV19; clone_size: -; d_call: -; cdr3_nt: TGTGCCAGTAGTCCCGCCAGGGGAGAGACCCAGTACTTC; cdr3_aa: CASSPARGETQYF
j_call: TRBJ2-2; v_call: TRBV28; clone_size: -; d_call: -; cdr3_nt: TGTGCCAGCAGTTCAAGGGCGGGGACAGTAATTGCCGGGGAGCTGTTTTTT; cdr3_aa: CASSSRAGTVIAGELFF
j_call: TRBJ1-4; v_call: TRBV19; clone_size: -; d_call: -; cdr3_nt: TGTGCCAGTAGTATCCGGACAGCCAATAATGAAAAACTGTTTTTT; cdr3_aa: CASSIRTANNEKLFF
j_call: TRBJ1-1; v_call: TRBV6-5; clone_size: -; d_call: -; cdr3_nt: TGTGCCAGCAGTTACACAGGGTTTATGAACACTGAAGCTTTCTTT; cdr3_aa: CASSYTGFMNTEAFF
j_call: TRBJ1-1; v_call: TRBV29-1; clone_size: few; d_call: -; cdr3_nt: TGCAGCGGACGGTTGAACACTGAAGCTTTCTTT; cdr3_aa: CSGRLNTEAFF
j_call: TRBJ2-1; v_call: TRBV7-6; clone_size: once; d_call: TRBD2; cdr3_nt: TGTGCCAGCAGCTTCTCTAGCGGGAGTGCGGGGGAGCAGTTCTTC; cdr3_aa: CASSFSSGSAGEQFF
j_call: TRBJ1-2; v_call: TRBV28; clone_size: -; d_call: TRBD1; cdr3_nt: TGTGCCAGCAGTCCCTTAGGACAGGGAAATAACTATGGCTACACCTTC; cdr3_aa: CASSPLGQGNNYGYTF
j_call: TRBJ2-5; v_call: TRBV6-5; clone_size: -; d_call: TRBD2; cdr3_nt: TGTGCCAGCAGTTACTCGGGCGGGGGGCGTCTAGGGACCCAGTACTTC; cdr3_aa: CASSYSGGGRLGTQYF